These T cell receptor beta chains were read from a single sample in a study of naive and memory T cell subsets. MiXCR was run by TCRdb on the UMI-ligation and nested PCR reads, yielding one entry per CDR3 protein. The sample has more than 35,000 distinct CDR3 sequences, about an eighth seen once. The sample was effector memory CD4+ T cells from blood. The source of these receptors is a human donor in good health. Both conserved end residues are part of each CDR3. Each record gives: V gene, J gene, D gene, clone size, CDR3 length, CDR3 protein, CDR3 DNA. D genes are given only for firm matches. The size entry is marked missing in some rows and otherwise reads once, few, many or a size class.

TRBV6-5	TRBJ1-1	.	.	12	CASRTIDTLAFF	TGTGCCAGCAGAACAATTGACACGTTAGCTTTCTTT
TRBV12-3/TRBV12-4	TRBJ1-1	.	.	14	CASTRTESYTEAFF	TGTGCCAGCACTAGGACAGAATCTTACACTGAAGCTTTCTTT
TRBV7-2	TRBJ2-2	.	many	15	CASSFGPRSAGELFF	TGTGCCAGCAGCTTTGGGCCAAGATCGGCAGGGGAGCTGTTTTTT
TRBV5-1	TRBJ2-3	TRBD1	.	14	CASSMGQGIDTQYF	TGCGCCAGCAGCATGGGACAGGGGATAGATACGCAGTATTTT
TRBV12-3/TRBV12-4	TRBJ1-5	TRBD1	.	13	CASSPDYRGPQHF	TGTGCCAGCAGCCCGGACTACAGGGGGCCCCAGCATTTT
TRBV6-1	TRBJ2-5	.	.	10	CATAQETQYF	TGTGCGACGGCACAAGAGACCCAGTACTTC
TRBV10-3	TRBJ2-7	.	medium-sized	14	CAISEGLPTYEQYF	TGTGCCATCAGTGAGGGACTACCAACCTACGAGCAGTACTTC
TRBV7-2	TRBJ2-7	TRBD2	medium-sized	15	CASSLEGLAVYEQYF	TGTGCCAGCAGCTTAGAAGGACTAGCGGTATACGAGCAGTACTTC
TRBV28	TRBJ2-1	TRBD2	.	15	CASRPPGTSSNEQFF	TGTGCCAGCAGACCCCCCGGGACTAGCAGTAATGAGCAGTTCTTC
TRBV6-2/TRBV6-3	TRBJ2-1	TRBD2	.	16	CASSYGLAGGRDEQFF	TGTGCCAGCAGTTACGGACTAGCGGGAGGGCGGGATGAGCAGTTCTTC
TRBV29-1	TRBJ2-7	TRBD1	.	13	CSVGRGLEYEQYF	TGCAGCGTTGGCAGGGGGCTGGAATACGAGCAGTACTTC
TRBV29-1	TRBJ1-1	.	.	20	CSAQPRVGGRGNRMNTEAFF	TGCAGCGCTCAACCCCGGGTAGGCGGCCGGGGGAATAGGATGAACACTGAAGCTTTCTTT
TRBV7-2	TRBJ2-1	.	many	15	CASSLMPSSYNEQFF	TGTGCCAGCAGCCTGATGCCGAGCTCCTACAATGAGCAGTTCTTC
TRBV5-5	TRBJ2-1	.	medium-sized	18	CASSLVGLLAISYNEQFF	TGTGCCAGCAGCTTGGTCGGTTTGCTAGCTATTAGCTACAATGAGCAGTTCTTC
TRBV19	TRBJ2-7	TRBD1	.	14	CASKRDRGSYEQYF	TGTGCCAGTAAACGGGACAGGGGCTCCTACGAGCAGTACTTC
TRBV2	TRBJ2-2	TRBD2	.	16	CASSHLGTSSPGELFF	TGTGCCAGCAGCCACCTGGGGACTAGCAGCCCCGGGGAGCTGTTTTTT
TRBV9	TRBJ2-1	TRBD2	.	15	CASSVGLAAVSEQFF	TGTGCCAGCAGCGTAGGACTAGCCGCCGTCTCAGAGCAGTTCTTC
TRBV30	TRBJ2-1	TRBD2	many	20	CAWRLRVADQREGFKNEQFF	TGTGCCTGGAGACTTAGGGTGGCAGACCAGCGGGAGGGCTTTAAGAATGAGCAGTTCTTC
TRBV4-2	TRBJ1-2	.	many	15	CASSLWTDSNYGYTF	TGTGCCAGCAGCCTCTGGACAGATTCAAACTATGGCTACACCTTC
TRBV5-1	TRBJ2-7	TRBD2	.	14	CASSQGGFEYEQYF	TGCGCCAGCAGCCAGGGAGGGTTTGAGTACGAGCAGTACTTC
TRBV18	TRBJ2-1	.	few	15	CASSTSATSYNEQFF	TGTGCCAGCTCAACCAGCGCCACCTCCTACAATGAGCAGTTCTTC
TRBV18	TRBJ1-4	.	many	14	CASSNDRLNEKLFF	TGTGCCAGCTCAAATGACAGGCTTAATGAAAAACTGTTTTTT
TRBV12-3/TRBV12-4	TRBJ1-1	TRBD1	few	15	CASSRGQGAITEAFF	TGTGCCAGCAGTAGAGGACAGGGGGCGATCACTGAAGCTTTCTTT
TRBV20-1	TRBJ1-2	TRBD1	.	15	CSARDPRTGDYGYTF	TGCAGTGCTAGAGACCCCAGGACAGGTGACTATGGCTACACCTTC
TRBV20-1	TRBJ2-3	TRBD2	many	14	CSAPLAGSSPTQYF	TGCAGTGCTCCACTAGCGGGTTCAAGTCCTACGCAGTATTTT
TRBV10-3	TRBJ2-2	.	medium-sized	16	CAISLRDRGGTGELFF	TGTGCCATCAGCCTGAGAGACAGGGGAGGGACCGGGGAGCTGTTTTTT
TRBV29-1	TRBJ2-1	.	medium-sized	14	CSVMPGGQYNEQFF	TGCAGCGTGATGCCGGGAGGACAGTACAATGAGCAGTTCTTC
TRBV3-1	TRBJ2-7	.	.	15	CASSQGWQGIGEQYF	TGTGCCAGCAGCCAAGGTTGGCAGGGAATCGGCGAGCAGTACTTC
TRBV7-9	TRBJ1-4	.	.	15	CASSSGQNPNEKLFF	TGTGCCAGCAGCTCGGGACAAAACCCTAATGAAAAACTGTTTTTT
TRBV7-4	TRBJ2-3	.	large	15	CASSLTSGDTDTQYF	TGTGCCAGCAGCTTAACGAGCGGAGACACAGATACGCAGTATTTT
TRBV7-9	TRBJ1-5	.	few	14	CASSLAGIGQPQHF	TGTGCCAGCAGCTTAGCAGGGATTGGTCAGCCCCAGCATTTT
TRBV6-4	TRBJ2-7	.	few	17	CASSDPPDRRGSYEQYF	TGTGCCAGCAGTGACCCCCCCGACAGGAGGGGGTCCTACGAGCAGTACTTC